This section outlines one T cell receptor beta chain sequence together with its context. Definite or probable Susac syndrome was diagnosed using recently defined diagnostic criteria. These data come from a study of CD8 T cells in Susac syndrome. About the research overall: At the time their blood was drawn, patients with Susac syndrome were either therapy-naive, on corticosteroids (with some of them also receiving intravenous immunoglobulin), or on intravenous immunoglobulin alone.

RNA amounts of 0.5 to 1 ug underwent reverse transcription with random hexamers. Multiplex immunoSEQ PCR targeted 54 Vbeta and 13 Jbeta TCR beta segments. One entry per CDR3 protein results from TCRdb running MiXCR on the immunoSEQ multiplex PCR reads. The repertoire includes about 94,000 distinct CDR3 sequences, roughly 94% of them detected once, and 0.3% to 0.35% sits in the top ten. CDR3 length: 14 residues. V was pared by 0 bases and J by 4 bases, with 12 bases between. Germline assignment: CDR1 DFQATT and CDR2 SNEGSKA (reference sequence). The sample was CD4+ T cells from PBMCs. The chain couples TRBV20-1 to TRBJ1-2; D perhaps matches TRBD1 (5 bases). The TCR originated in a human donor with Susac syndrome. For the CDR3, the DNA is TGCAGTGCTAGAGATAAGGACACCGGCTATGGCTACACCTTC. Translated, it gives CSARDKDTGYGYTF.